The source of this T cell receptor (beta chain) is a study of T cell repertoires in cytomegalovirus infection (dated by TCRdb to between 2018 and 2021). Concerning the study at large: Donor HLA type was relevant to the analysis, because carriage of CMV infection together with the matching HLA type was indicated by public TCR beta signatures.

Sequencing was performed on an Illumina HiSeq 1500. TCRdb reworked the public reads: Q25 trimming with fastp, MiXCR clone assembly, productive beta chains retained. Merged by CDR3 protein, the rows form single entries marked with the most common genes and DNA. The sample table records around 130,000 distinct CDR3 sequences; roughly 9% of these occur just once. Around 9.1% of the sample goes to the ten largest clones. This clonotype has at least ten counts. Its specific antigen is unknown. The record has no base qualities; no much larger clone is one base away. Overall results and qualifications from the work: In both this cohort and an independent cohort of a few hundred donors, the cumulative frequency of public TCR beta family members distinguished carriers of CMV infection plus the relevant HLA type. In the ex vivo response, HLA-C-restricted CMV-specific TCR beta clonotypes were dominant, and in two of eight donors the single most frequent clonotype came from this HLA-C-restricted group.

From the cysteine through the phenylalanine, the CDR3 covers 15 amino acids. The DNA shown is the 45-base CDR3, in frame from base 1. V sheds 6 bases and J sheds 0 bases, leaving 12 bases between their ends. The chain uses TRBV12-3 or TRBV12-4 and TRBJ2-1, and the D gene may be TRBD2, 6 bases matching. This sequence was found in a human donor in good health (CMV status not recorded). Some clones in this sample may be carry-over from other donors' samples. The source material was PBMCs. CDR3 loop: CASSGGASSYNEQFF. The DNA reads as follows: TGTGCCAGCAGCGGGGGTGCAAGCTCCTACAATGAGCAGTTCTTC.